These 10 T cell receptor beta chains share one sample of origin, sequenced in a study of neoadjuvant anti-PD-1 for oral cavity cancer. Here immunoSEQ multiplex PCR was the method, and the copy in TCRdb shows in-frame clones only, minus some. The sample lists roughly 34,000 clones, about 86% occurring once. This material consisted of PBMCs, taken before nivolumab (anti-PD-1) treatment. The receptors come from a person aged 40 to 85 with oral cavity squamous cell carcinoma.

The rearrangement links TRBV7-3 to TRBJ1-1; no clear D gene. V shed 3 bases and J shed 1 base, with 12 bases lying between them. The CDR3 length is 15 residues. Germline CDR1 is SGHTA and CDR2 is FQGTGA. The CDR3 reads CASSLSGVGNTEAFF. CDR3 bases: TGTGCCAGCAGCTTGAGTGGGGTTGGGAACACTGAAGCTTTCTTT.

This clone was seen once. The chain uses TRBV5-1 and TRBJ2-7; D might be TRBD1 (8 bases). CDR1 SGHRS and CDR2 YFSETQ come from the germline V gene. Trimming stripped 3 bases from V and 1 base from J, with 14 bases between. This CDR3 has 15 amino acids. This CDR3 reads CASSWGRDRSYEQYF. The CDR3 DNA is TGCGCCAGCAGCTGGGGGAGGGACAGGTCCTACGAGCAGTACTTC.

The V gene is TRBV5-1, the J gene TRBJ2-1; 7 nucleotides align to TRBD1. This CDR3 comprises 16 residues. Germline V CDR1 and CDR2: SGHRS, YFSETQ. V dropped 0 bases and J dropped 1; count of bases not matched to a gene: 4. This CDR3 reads CASSLGGQPSYNEQFF. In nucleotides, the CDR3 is TGCGCCAGCAGCTTGGGGGGACAGCCATCCTACAATGAGCAGTTCTTC.

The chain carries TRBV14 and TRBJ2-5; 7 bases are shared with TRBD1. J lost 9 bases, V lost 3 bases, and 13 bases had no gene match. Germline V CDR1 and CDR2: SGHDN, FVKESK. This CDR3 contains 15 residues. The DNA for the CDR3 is TGTGCCAGCAGCCACCGGACAGGAAGCTTTGGGGCCCAGTACTTC. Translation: CASSHRTGSFGAQYF.

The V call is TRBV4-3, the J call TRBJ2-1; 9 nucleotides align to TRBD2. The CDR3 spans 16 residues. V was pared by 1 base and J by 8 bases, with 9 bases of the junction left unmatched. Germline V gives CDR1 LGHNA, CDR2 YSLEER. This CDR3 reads CASSQGIAGGIDEQFF. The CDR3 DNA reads TGCGCCAGCAGCCAAGGTATCGCGGGGGGGATAGATGAGCAGTTCTTC.

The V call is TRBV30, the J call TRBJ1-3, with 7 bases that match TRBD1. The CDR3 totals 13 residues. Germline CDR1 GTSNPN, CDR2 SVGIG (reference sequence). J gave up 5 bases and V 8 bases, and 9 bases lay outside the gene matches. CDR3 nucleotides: TGTGCCCATAACCCGGGACAGAGAAACACCATATATTTT. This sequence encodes CAHNPGQRNTIYF.

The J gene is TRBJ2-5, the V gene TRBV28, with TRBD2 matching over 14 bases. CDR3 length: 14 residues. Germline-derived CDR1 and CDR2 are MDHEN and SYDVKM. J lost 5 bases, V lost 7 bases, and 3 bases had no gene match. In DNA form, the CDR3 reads TGTGCCAGCACTGGGACTAGCGGGGGTGAGACCCAGTACTTC. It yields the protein CASTGTSGGETQYF.

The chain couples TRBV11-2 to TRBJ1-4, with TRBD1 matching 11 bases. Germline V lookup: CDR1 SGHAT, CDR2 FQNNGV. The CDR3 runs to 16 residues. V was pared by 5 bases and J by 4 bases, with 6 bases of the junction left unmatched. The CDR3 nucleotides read TGTGCCAGCAGCATAGGGACAGGGGGACTTAATGAAAAACTGTTTTTT. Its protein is CASSIGTGGLNEKLFF.

CDR3 amino acids: CASSLGSSNKYETQYF. DNA for the CDR3: TGTGCCAGCAGCTTAGGCTCTAGCAATAAGTATGAGACCCAGTACTTC. This sequence joins TRBV7-2 and TRBJ2-5, with TRBD2 as a possible D gene (5 bases). V lost 1 base to trimming and J lost 5 bases, with 17 bases between them. From germline, CDR1 is SGHTA and CDR2 FQGNSA. The CDR3 has 16 amino acids.

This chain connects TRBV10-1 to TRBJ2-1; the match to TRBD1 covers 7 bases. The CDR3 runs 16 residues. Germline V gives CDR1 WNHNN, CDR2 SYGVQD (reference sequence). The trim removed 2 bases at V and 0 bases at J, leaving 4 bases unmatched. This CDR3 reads CASSEAQGSSYNEQFF. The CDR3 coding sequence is TGCGCCAGCAGTGAGGCACAGGGGAGCTCCTACAATGAGCAGTTCTTC.